This note documents a single TCR beta chain sequence. This record comes from a study of OX40 agonist ivuxolimab in advanced cancers. Profiling relied on immunoSEQ multiplex PCR, and the TCRdb table lists in-frame clones only, not all of them. The sample contains more than 85,000 clones, roughly 90% of which appear only once. The sample here was CD4+ or CD8+ T cells sorted from blood, taken in a trial of the OX40 agonist ivuxolimab. This clonotype was sampled from an adult with an advanced solid tumor such as melanoma, head and neck, liver or kidney cancer.

The CDR3 DNA reads as TGTGCCAGCAGTTTAAACAGACATGGCAAACTGTTTTTT. Its protein product is CASSLNRHGKLFF. The chain recombines TRBV27 with TRBJ1-4; unclear D gene. Trimming stripped 2 bases from V and 11 bases from J, with 12 bases between. The CDR3 runs 13 residues. Germline CDR1 is MNHEY and CDR2 is SMNVEV (reference sequence).